Following are 20 T cell receptor beta chains from one sample sequenced in a study of early T cells in non-severe SARS-CoV-2 infection. MiXCR, applied by TCRdb to the 5' RACE reads, yields one record per CDR3 protein. Of tens of thousands of distinct CDR3 sequences detected, less than 15% appear once; the ten largest clones hold roughly 8.3%. What was sequenced was whole blood. These receptors were collected from an adult who was a healthcare worker with PCR-confirmed SARS-CoV-2 infection or an uninfected control (not recorded which).

The sample holds many counts of this clonotype. The genes are TRBV6-2 or TRBV6-3 and TRBJ2-6; no reliable D call. The germline V gene encodes CDR1 MNHEY and CDR2 SVGEGT. V was pared by 3 bases and J by 0 bases, with 6 bases between. The CDR3 consists of 15 residues. The chain's CDR3 is CASSYAFSGANVLTF. In DNA form, the CDR3 reads TGTGCCAGCAGTTATGCATTCTCTGGGGCCAACGTCCTGACTTTC.

A word on this clonotype: An end of the junction does not agree with germline; a read error may underlie this. The rearrangement links TRBV11-2 to TRBJ2-2, with D possibly called TRBD1 or TRBD2 (6 bases each). CDR1 and CDR2 from the germline V gene are SGHAT and FQNNGV. The CDR3 is 15 amino acids. CDR3 in amino acids: CASSAGHWNTGEQFF. CDR3 nucleotide sequence: TGTGCCAGCAGTGCGGGACACTGGAACACCGGGGAGCAGTTTTTT.

This clonotype has only a few counts. The chain recombines TRBV11-2 with TRBJ1-1, with TRBD1 as a possible D gene (6 bases). The CDR3 has 15 amino acids. The V gene's germline CDR1 is SGHAT and CDR2 FQNNGV. Trimming took 4 bases from V and 1 from J, leaving 13 bases between them. CDR3 sequence reads: CASSWAGARNTEAFF. The CDR3 DNA reads as TGTGCCAGCAGCTGGGCAGGGGCCAGGAACACTGAAGCTTTCTTT.

This clonotype appeared a few times. The genes are TRBV20-1 and TRBJ1-1; D possibly corresponds to TRBD1 (5 bases). Germline CDR1 and CDR2: DFQATT and SNEGSKA (reference sequence). With 8 bases removed from V and 0 bases from J, the gap between germline ends came to 28 bases. This CDR3 has 18 residues. This chain's CDR3 is CSPYSTGGDSHMNTEAFF. In nucleotides, the CDR3 is TGCAGTCCATATTCTACCGGGGGGGATTCCCACATGAACACTGAAGCTTTCTTT.

V and J are TRBV12-3 or TRBV12-4 and TRBJ1-2; D is unresolved. V was pared by 2 bases and J by 2 bases, with 6 bases between. The CDR3 is 13 residues long. CDR3 sequence: CASSLRENYGYTF. The CDR3 bases are TGTGCCAGCAGTTTAAGGGAGAACTATGGCTACACCTTC.

In its sample, this clonotype was seen many times. The J gene is TRBJ2-7, the V gene TRBV10-2, with TRBD2 matching over 11 bases. The CDR3 has 14 residues. Per germline, CDR1 WSHSY and CDR2 SAAADI. V dropped 8 bases and J dropped 1; count of bases not matched to a gene: 4. The CDR3 DNA follows: TGCGCCAGCCTCCCTAGCGGGGGGTCCTACGAGCAGTACTTC. Protein sequence: CASLPSGGSYEQYF.

Many counts were recorded for this clonotype. V and J are TRBV28 and TRBJ2-1; TRBD2 agrees at 9 bases. CDR1 MDHEN and CDR2 SYDVKM come from the germline V gene. The CDR3 has 15 residues. V was pared by 7 bases and J by 3 bases, with 7 bases of the junction left unmatched. The CDR3 DNA reads as TGTGCCAGCACCTCCGGGACTAGCAGCTACAATGAGCAGTTCTTC. Its translation is CASTSGTSSYNEQFF.

This sequence joins TRBV6-6 and TRBJ2-3; 7 bases match TRBD1. The CDR3 has 15 residues. Germline V gene lookup returns CDR1 MNHNY and CDR2 SVGAGI (reference sequence). J was trimmed by 1 base and V by 2 bases; bases with no gene match: 3. The CDR3 nucleotides are TGTGCCAGCAGTTACGACAGGGCCGGCACAGATACGCAGTATTTT. Translating it yields CASSYDRAGTDTQYF.

For this clonotype: A much larger clone differs by one base, so this may be a read error. The rearrangement joins TRBV4-1 to TRBJ2-3; 8 bases line up with TRBD2. Germline-derived CDR1 and CDR2 are MGHRA and YSYEKL. This CDR3 is 14 amino acids long. The V gene end was trimmed by 7 bases and the J gene end by 4 bases; junction bases not matched to a gene: 7. CDR3 sequence (DNA): TGCGCCAGCATCCAGAGCGGGAGCGCAGATACGCAGTATTTT. It is translated as CASIQSGSADTQYF.

This clonotype was detected only a few times. The rearrangement joins TRBV5-1 to TRBJ2-7; TRBD2 aligns across 13 bases. This CDR3 has 19 residues. J was trimmed by 0 bases and V by 3 bases; bases with no gene match: 12. Germline-derived CDR1 and CDR2 are SGHRS and YFSETQ. DNA for the CDR3: TGCGCCAGCAGCTACACCTACCCGGGACTAGCGGGGACCTCCTACGAGCAGTACTTC. The encoded protein is CASSYTYPGLAGTSYEQYF.

This clonotype came up a few times. The J gene is TRBJ2-3, the V gene TRBV29-1, with D hard to call. Per germline, CDR1 SQVTM and CDR2 ANQGSEA. V shed 3 bases and J shed 8 bases, with 18 bases lying between them. This CDR3 region has 14 residues. CDR3 sequence reads: CSVEADRLKSTQYF. The CDR3 DNA sequence: TGCAGCGTTGAGGCAGATAGGCTAAAAAGTACGCAGTATTTT.

This clonotype has at least ten counts. The J gene is TRBJ2-1, the V gene TRBV5-1, with 10 bases that match TRBD1. V was pared by 0 bases and J by 6 bases, with 12 bases of the junction left unmatched. The germline V gene encodes CDR1 SGHRS and CDR2 YFSETQ. The CDR3 is made up of 18 amino acids. CDR3 loop: CASSLARQGAKDVNEQFF. CDR3 DNA: TGCGCCAGCAGCTTGGCCAGACAGGGGGCAAAGGATGTCAATGAGCAGTTCTTC. Combining the CDR3 with reference TRBV5-1 and TRBJ2-1 gives the whole variable domain KAGVTQTPRYLIKTRGQQVTLSCSPISGHRSVSWYQQTPGQGLQFLFEYFSETQRNKGNFPGRFSGRQFSNSRSEMNVSTLELGDSALYLCASSLARQGAKDVNEQFFGPGTRLTVL.

This clonotype was observed a few times. V usage is TRBV6-2 or TRBV6-3 and J usage is TRBJ2-2; 7 nucleotides agree with TRBD1. Germline assignment: CDR1 MNHEY and CDR2 SVGEGT. The trim removed 4 bases at V and 7 bases at J, leaving 9 bases unmatched. The CDR3 totals 15 residues. CDR3 region: CASSWGTAYFGELFF. The CDR3 nucleotides are TGTGCCAGCAGTTGGGGGACAGCCTACTTCGGGGAGCTGTTTTTT.

This chain uses TRBV5-1 with TRBJ2-7; D possibly corresponds to TRBD1 (5 bases). This CDR3 contains 12 residues. Germline V gene lookup returns CDR1 SGHRS and CDR2 YFSETQ. The V gene lost 7 bases and the J gene lost 3 bases, with 11 bases spanning the gap. CDR3 bases: TGCGCCAGCTCCGACAGAAGCTACGAGCAGTACTTC. This sequence encodes CASSDRSYEQYF.

This clonotype appeared many times. The J gene is TRBJ2-1, the V gene TRBV2, with 7 bases matching TRBD2. This CDR3 spans 14 amino acids. Germline V lookup: CDR1 SNHLY, CDR2 FYNNEI. V shed 5 bases, J shed 8 bases, and the junction held 9 bases outside the gene matches. The CDR3 region is CASSSTSLVDEQFF. The CDR3 nucleotides are TGTGCCAGCAGTTCGACTAGCCTGGTGGATGAGCAGTTCTTC. Full variable domain (rest looked up from reference TRBV2 and TRBJ2-1): EPEVTQTPSHQVTQMGQEVILRCVPISNHLYFYWYRQILGQKVEFLVSFYNNEISEKSEIFDDQFSVERPDGSNFTLKIRSTKLEDSAMYFCASSSTSLVDEQFFGPGTRLTVL.

A few counts support this clonotype. The chain combines TRBV28 with TRBJ2-7, with D perhaps matching TRBD2 (6 bases). The germline CDR1 and CDR2 sequences are MDHEN and SYDVKM. The CDR3 has 14 amino acids. V lost 1 base, J lost 1 base, and 8 bases lay in between. CDR3 nucleotides: TGTGCCAGCAGTTTATACGGGGGATCCTACGAGCAGTACTTC. The encoded protein is CASSLYGGSYEQYF.

The sample holds a few counts of this clonotype. This rearrangement joins TRBV6-5 to TRBJ2-7; D possibly corresponds to TRBD2 (5 bases). This CDR3 region has 14 residues. Germline CDR1 reads MNHEY; CDR2 reads SVGAGI. V was shortened by 5 bases and J by 7 bases, with 18 bases between the two germline ends. The CDR3 DNA sequence: TGTGCCAGCAGTGGACGGGGTGCGAATGTAGAGCAGTACTTC. It is translated as CASSGRGANVEQYF.

In this sample, this clonotype turned up a few times. CDR3 loop: CASNRDGPYEQYF. The CDR3 DNA sequence: TGCGCCAGCAACCGAGACGGACCCTACGAGCAGTACTTC. The rearrangement uses TRBV5-1 and TRBJ2-7; D is unclear. The CDR3 length is 13 residues. Trimming pared 6 bases from V and 2 bases from J, leaving 12 bases between. Germline V gene lookup returns CDR1 SGHRS and CDR2 YFSETQ. Supplemented by reference TRBV5-1 and TRBJ2-7, the full variable domain reads KAGVTQTPRYLIKTRGQQVTLSCSPISGHRSVSWYQQTPGQGLQFLFEYFSETQRNKGNFPGRFSGRQFSNSRSEMNVSTLELGDSALYLCASNRDGPYEQYFGPGTRLTVT.

The chain combines TRBV12-3 or TRBV12-4 with TRBJ2-1, with a tentative D call TRBD2 (5 bases). The V and J ends lost 7 bases and 8 bases respectively, with 9 bases between them. The CDR3 contains 11 residues. CDR3 loop: CASTGRDEQFF. For the CDR3, the DNA is TGTGCCAGCACGGGAAGGGATGAGCAGTTCTTC.

This clonotype turned up a few times. The chain combines TRBV19 with TRBJ2-2; possible D gene TRBD1, 5 bases. V was cut by 3 bases and J by 3 bases, with 11 bases left in between. CDR1 and CDR2 from the germline V gene are LNHDA and SQIVND (reference sequence). There are 15 residues in the CDR3. The CDR3 is CASSIEGDYTGELFF. The CDR3 region has the DNA TGTGCCAGTAGTATTGAAGGGGATTACACCGGGGAGCTGTTTTTT.